This entry concerns a single T cell receptor beta chain. This entry belongs to a study of blood T cell repertoires in COVID-19. Study-level background: Acute and convalescent COVID-19 specimens originated in the United States, Italy and Spain. PBMCs, B-cell-depleted T cells, or T cells were the source of the cDNA or gDNA that made up the material.

The length of the CDR3 is 15 residues. After removal of 6 bases from V and 2 bases from J, the junction contained 5 bases not matched to a gene. Looked up from germline, CDR1 is LNHDA and CDR2 is SQIVND (reference sequence). In the source study's methods: Using reference gene primer amplification, nucleated cell counts were estimated. The data were produced by immunoSEQ multiplex PCR, yet TCRdb's version contains in-frame clones alone and is incomplete. V and J calls and clone size follow that table, whereas D and trimming were derived from the DNA. There are approximately 200,000 clones in the sample; 88% occur only once, and 1.5% to 2% lies in the top ten.

The rearrangement joins TRBV19 to TRBJ2-2, with 8 bases matching TRBD1. This TCR was recovered from an older man with acute or convalescent COVID-19. Sequencing was carried out using peripheral blood. The CDR3: CASRVQGANTGELFF. CDR3 sequence (DNA): TGTGCCAGTAGAGTGCAGGGGGCCAACACCGGGGAGCTGTTTTTT.